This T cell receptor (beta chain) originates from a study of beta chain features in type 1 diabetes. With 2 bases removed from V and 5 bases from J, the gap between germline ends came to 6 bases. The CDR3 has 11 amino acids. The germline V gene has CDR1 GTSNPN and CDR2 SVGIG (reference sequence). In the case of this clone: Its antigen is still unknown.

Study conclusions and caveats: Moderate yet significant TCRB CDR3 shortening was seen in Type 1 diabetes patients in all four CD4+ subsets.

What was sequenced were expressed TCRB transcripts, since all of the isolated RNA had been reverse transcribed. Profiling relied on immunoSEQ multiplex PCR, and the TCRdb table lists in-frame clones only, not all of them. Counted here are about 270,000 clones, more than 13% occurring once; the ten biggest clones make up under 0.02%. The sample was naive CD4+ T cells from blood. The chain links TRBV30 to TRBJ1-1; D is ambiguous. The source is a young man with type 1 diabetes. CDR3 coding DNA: TGTGCCTGGAGTACGCGAACTGAAGCTTTCTTT. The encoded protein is CAWSTRTEAFF.